These 26 T cell receptor beta chains share one sample of origin, sequenced in a study of shared T cell receptors in the human thymus. The method was immunoSEQ multiplex PCR; TCRdb's version includes in-frame clones alone and lacks a portion of them. The sample carries hundreds of thousands of clones, approximately 88% recorded once. The data also belong to a second study, concerning human thymus T cells.

Sequencing used thymocytes. Receptor source: a boy in the first two years of life with a congenital heart defect.

The chain employs TRBV19 and TRBJ2-5; a possible D gene is TRBD2 (6 bases). This CDR3 region has 18 residues. V dropped 3 bases and J dropped 4 bases, with 24 bases sitting between them. Per germline, CDR1 LNHDA and CDR2 SQIVND (reference sequence). The CDR3 DNA follows: TGTGCCAGTAGTATGGGCGTACCGGGACTGGCCCTCCCAGAGACCCAGTACTTC. Residues: CASSMGVPGLALPETQYF.

The V and J genes are TRBV25-1 and TRBJ2-3, with TRBD2 identical over 9 bases. Germline CDR1 MGHDK, CDR2 SYGVNS. CDR3 length: 16 amino acids. V lost 3 bases and J lost 5; bases outside the gene matches: 9. CDR3 protein: CASSDAAGGPGDTQYF. As DNA, the CDR3 is TGTGCCAGCAGTGATGCGGCGGGAGGGCCCGGAGATACGCAGTATTTT.

The chain recombines TRBV5-6 with TRBJ2-1, with 10 bases matching TRBD2. V gave up 1 base and J gave up 0 bases; unmatched junction bases: 7. Germline V gives CDR1 SGHDT, CDR2 YYEEEE. CDR3 length equals 18 residues. This CDR3 is CASSLSLAGLDSYNEQFF. The CDR3 DNA reads TGTGCCAGCAGCTTGTCACTAGCGGGATTGGACTCCTACAATGAGCAGTTCTTC. The whole variable domain, filled in from reference TRBV5-6 and TRBJ2-1, reads DAGVTQSPTHLIKTRGQQVTLRCSPKSGHDTVSWYQQALGQGPQFIFQYYEEEERQRGNFPDRFSGHQFPNYSSELNVNALLLGDSALYLCASSLSLAGLDSYNEQFFGPGTRLTVL.

The rearrangement joins TRBV10-3 to TRBJ1-2, with TRBD1 as a possible D gene (5 bases). Trimming took off 6 bases at V and 2 bases at J, with 13 bases between the two ends. Germline assignment: CDR1 ENHRY and CDR2 SYGVKD. The CDR3 consists of 14 residues. CDR3 in DNA: TGTGCCATCAGGGGACTGGTGGGAAACTATGGCTACACCTTC. Translated, it gives CAIRGLVGNYGYTF.

The chain joins TRBV7-6 to TRBJ2-1, with 10 positions matching TRBD2. V lost 5 bases, J lost 7 bases, and 11 bases stayed unmatched. CDR3 size: 16 residues. The germline gives CDR1 SGHVS, CDR2 FNYEAQ. CDR3 loop: CASSPRSSGRGNEQFF. Here the CDR3 DNA reads TGTGCCAGCAGCCCCCGCTCTAGCGGGAGAGGAAATGAGCAGTTCTTC.

J is TRBJ1-1 and V is TRBV30, with D possibly being TRBD1 (6 bases). The germline V and J ends were trimmed by 0 bases and 4 bases, with 6 bases remaining between them. The length of the CDR3 is 12 residues. Germline CDR1 and CDR2: GTSNPN and SVGIG (reference sequence). CDR3: CAWSVQGTEAFF. Written as DNA, the CDR3 is TGTGCCTGGAGTGTACAGGGCACTGAAGCTTTCTTT.

The V call is TRBV29-1, the J call TRBJ2-3, with TRBD2 identical over 12 bases. This CDR3 has 20 residues. CDR1 SQVTM and CDR2 ANQGSEA come from the germline V gene. With 4 bases clipped from V and 7 bases from J, the junction kept 24 bases outside the gene matches. The DNA for the CDR3 is TGCAGCGTTGGCGGTGATGGGGCGGCTAGCGGGAGGGCCGGGGGGTATACGCAGTATTTT. Its protein product is CSVGGDGAASGRAGGYTQYF.

This chain connects TRBV4-3 to TRBJ1-5, with D possibly matching TRBD1 (5 bases). Germline CDR1 is LGHNA and CDR2 is YSLEER. Deletions cut 1 base from V and 7 bases from J, with 20 bases between. This CDR3 is built from 17 residues. The CDR3 region has the DNA TGCGCCAGCAGCCAAGGGGAACTTAGGCAGGGAAAACAGCCCCAGCATTTT. Translation: CASSQGELRQGKQPQHF.

This chain uses TRBV7-2 with TRBJ2-6; D is possibly TRBD1 (5 bases). CDR1 is SGHTA and CDR2 is FQGNSA in the germline V gene. V lost 5 bases to trimming and J lost 1 base, with 15 bases between them. This CDR3 spans 17 amino acids. The CDR3 spells CASSPPGKASGANVLTF. In nucleotides, the CDR3 is TGTGCCAGCAGCCCACCAGGGAAGGCATCTGGGGCCAACGTCCTGACTTTC.

The chain recombines TRBV28 with TRBJ2-1, with 7 bases matching TRBD1. The CDR3 has 16 amino acids. Per germline, CDR1 MDHEN and CDR2 SYDVKM. The V gene end was trimmed by 6 bases and the J gene end by 7 bases; junction bases not matched to a gene: 15. The CDR3 coding sequence is TGTGCCAGCAGCCAGCGTAGAACAGGGGCCCCGAATGAGCAGTTCTTC. Protein sequence: CASSQRRTGAPNEQFF.

The rearrangement links TRBV6-7 to TRBJ2-5; 8 bases are shared with TRBD2. TRBV6-7 is sorted into the ORF group, with uncertain function. The CDR3 is 17 residues long. With V trimmed by 6 bases and J by 9 bases, 21 bases remained unmatched. The CDR3 here is CASSLLDPGTRTLAQYF. The CDR3 nucleotides read TGTGCCAGCAGCTTACTCGATCCCGGGACTAGGACCCTAGCCCAGTACTTC.

The rearrangement uses TRBV6-5 and TRBJ2-2, with TRBD1 matching 7 bases. This CDR3 is built from 14 residues. V gave up 5 bases and J gave up 4 bases; unmatched junction bases: 4. Looked up from germline, CDR1 is MNHEY and CDR2 is SVGAGI. CDR3 DNA: TGTGCCAGCAGTGACAGGGCCTTCACCGGGGAGCTGTTTTTT. It codes for CASSDRAFTGELFF.

This clone showed up just once. The V call is TRBV7-9, the J call TRBJ2-7; D may be TRBD2 (5 bases). Germline V gene sequence: CDR1 SEHNR, CDR2 FQNEAQ (reference sequence). V was cut by 5 bases and J by 0 bases, with 14 bases left in between. The CDR3 is 15 residues long. CDR3 sequence reads: CASSTRGSVSYEQYF. The CDR3, as DNA: TGTGCCAGCAGCACCCGGGGTAGCGTCTCCTACGAGCAGTACTTC.

This clone appeared once. As DNA, the CDR3 is TGCGCCAGCAGCCCCCGACAGGGGAGTTACTATGGCTACACCTTC. Its translation is CASSPRQGSYYGYTF. This chain connects TRBV5-1 to TRBJ1-2, with TRBD1 identical over 8 bases. Germline CDR1 reads SGHRS; CDR2 reads YFSETQ. The CDR3 runs 15 residues. V trimming: 4 bases; J trimming: 3 bases; junction bases outside the gene matches: 8.

The chain carries TRBV30 and TRBJ2-7; 10 positions match TRBD2. CDR1 and CDR2 (germline): GTSNPN, SVGIG (reference sequence). J was trimmed by 4 bases and V by 3 bases; bases with no gene match: 3. The CDR3 consists of 13 residues. The CDR3 protein is CAWRSSGSYEQYF. The CDR3 DNA sequence: TGTGCCTGGAGGTCTAGCGGGAGTTACGAGCAGTACTTC.

V is TRBV6-1 and J is TRBJ1-5; no reliable D call. Germline lookup yields CDR1 MNHNS and CDR2 SASEGT. The CDR3 has 14 amino acids. V was pared by 4 bases and J by 0 bases, with 7 bases between. The CDR3 DNA reads TGTGCCAGCAGTGTTCAGTATAGCAATCAGCCCCAGCATTTT. Its protein product is CASSVQYSNQPQHF.

The V call is TRBV29-1, the J call TRBJ2-7; tentative D call: TRBD2 (6 bases). The length of the CDR3 is 13 residues. CDR1 is SQVTM and CDR2 is ANQGSEA in the germline V gene. Trimming pared 5 bases from V and 0 bases from J, leaving 11 bases between. The CDR3 DNA reads as TGCAGCGTTCGGGGGTGGTACTCCTACGAGCAGTACTTC. Translating gives CSVRGWYSYEQYF.

The chain uses TRBV7-6 and TRBJ1-1; 12 positions match TRBD1. Per germline, CDR1 SGHVS and CDR2 FNYEAQ. CDR3 length: 16 residues. The junction had 7 bases not matched to a gene; V was cut back by 3 bases and J by 5 bases. The CDR3 sequence is CASSLSGQGARTEAFF. CDR3 in DNA: TGTGCCAGCAGCTTGTCGGGACAGGGGGCGAGAACTGAAGCTTTCTTT.

The chain links TRBV6-5 to TRBJ2-3, with TRBD2 matching over 9 bases. Trimming removed 0 bases from V and 4 bases from J; junction bases left unmatched: 5. The CDR3 consists of 16 residues. Germline V lookup: CDR1 MNHEY, CDR2 SVGAGI. The CDR3, as DNA: TGTGCCAGCAGTTACTCGAGGACTAGCGAAGCAGATACGCAGTATTTT. Translating it yields CASSYSRTSEADTQYF.

The chain recombines TRBV10-3 with TRBJ2-3, with D tentatively TRBD2 (6 bases). CDR3 length: 15 amino acids. The germline CDR1 and CDR2 sequences are ENHRY and SYGVKD. Trimming pared 8 bases from V and 2 bases from J, leaving 17 bases between. CDR3 nucleotides: TGTGCCATCTCCCCGCTCGCGGGACCCACAGATACGCAGTATTTT. Translating it yields CAISPLAGPTDTQYF.

The chain recombines TRBV4-1 with TRBJ2-7, with 7 nucleotides matching TRBD1. Germline loops: CDR1 MGHRA, CDR2 YSYEKL. After removal of 1 base from V and 1 base from J, the junction contained 4 bases not matched to a gene. This CDR3 region has 15 residues. The CDR3 spells CASSQGTGFSYEQYF. The CDR3 bases are TGCGCCAGCAGCCAAGGGACAGGTTTTTCCTACGAGCAGTACTTC.

The rearrangement links TRBV6-6 to TRBJ2-7; D is ambiguous. Trimming removed 5 bases at V and 3 bases at J, with 8 bases between. This CDR3 is 12 amino acids long. Per germline, CDR1 MNHNY and CDR2 SVGAGI (reference sequence). CDR3 loop: CASSKHYYEQYF. CDR3 nucleotide sequence: TGTGCCAGCAGTAAACACTACTACGAGCAGTACTTC.

This clone has a single count. V usage is TRBV11-2 and J usage is TRBJ2-7; TRBD1 might be the D (6 bases). Germline V lookup: CDR1 SGHAT, CDR2 FQNNGV. V lost 5 bases and J lost 0, with 14 bases in between. This CDR3 is 15 amino acids long. CDR3 amino acids: CASSLRTDPSYEQYF. DNA of the CDR3: TGTGCCAGCAGCCTGAGGACAGACCCCTCCTACGAGCAGTACTTC.

The chain recombines TRBV6-5 with TRBJ2-3; 7 bases map to TRBD2. The CDR3 is 16 residues long. The V gene's germline CDR1 is MNHEY and CDR2 SVGAGI. J was trimmed by 1 base and V by 0 bases; bases with no gene match: 4. CDR3 bases: TGTGCCAGCAGTTACTCCGGGGGGTCCGGCACAGATACGCAGTATTTT. Translated, it gives CASSYSGGSGTDTQYF.

The rearrangement links TRBV10-3 to TRBJ1-3; D call uncertain. Germline V gene lookup returns CDR1 ENHRY and CDR2 SYGVKD. The CDR3 totals 14 residues. Between the trimmed V and J ends, which lost 8 bases and 0 bases, there was a span of 11 bases. The chain's CDR3 is CAIEAESSGNTIYF. The CDR3 coding sequence is TGTGCCATCGAGGCGGAGAGCTCTGGAAACACCATATATTTT.

The V call is TRBV4-1, the J call TRBJ1-4; 8 nucleotides align to TRBD1. Germline-derived CDR1 and CDR2 are MGHRA and YSYEKL. J was trimmed by 8 bases and V by 0 bases; bases with no gene match: 8. There are 16 residues in the CDR3. CDR3 bases: TGCGCCAGCAGCCAAGAAAGAAGGGACAGGAGGGAAAAACTGTTTTTT. Its translation is CASSQERRDRREKLFF.